This record covers a single T cell receptor (beta chain). Its matching antigen is unknown. Primers used in a second PCR of roughly 6 to 11 cycles were a sample-barcoded 5' primer and a J-beta primer mix. Using its own MiXCR run on the 5' RACE reads, TCRdb lists one record per CDR3 protein. This repertoire shows about 730,000 distinct CDR3 sequences, roughly 47% found once; its top ten account for 20% to 25%. The sample is drawn from a study of blood T cells in healthy people across ages. Whole-study context: Using template switching, researchers captured about one barcoded beta molecule for each two T cells.

CDR1 and CDR2 from the germline V gene are MNHNY and SVGAGI (reference sequence). The CDR3 length is 16 residues. J lost 2 bases, V lost 5 bases, and 11 bases had no gene match. Isolated PBMCs totaled at least 6 million in each sample. Findings and caveats of the study: It was held that diversity estimates obtained from one million T cells represented underestimates. Diversity was higher, and naive CD4+ cells more numerous, in long-lived donors than in aged donors.

The sequence was obtained from a woman aged 60 to 75 in good health. The chain is built from TRBV6-6 and TRBJ2-7; 8 nucleotides agree with TRBD1. Sequencing used blood. DNA of the CDR3: TGTGCCAGCAGTCCGGACAGGGCAATTTACCCCTACGAGCAGTACTTC. Residues: CASSPDRAIYPYEQYF.